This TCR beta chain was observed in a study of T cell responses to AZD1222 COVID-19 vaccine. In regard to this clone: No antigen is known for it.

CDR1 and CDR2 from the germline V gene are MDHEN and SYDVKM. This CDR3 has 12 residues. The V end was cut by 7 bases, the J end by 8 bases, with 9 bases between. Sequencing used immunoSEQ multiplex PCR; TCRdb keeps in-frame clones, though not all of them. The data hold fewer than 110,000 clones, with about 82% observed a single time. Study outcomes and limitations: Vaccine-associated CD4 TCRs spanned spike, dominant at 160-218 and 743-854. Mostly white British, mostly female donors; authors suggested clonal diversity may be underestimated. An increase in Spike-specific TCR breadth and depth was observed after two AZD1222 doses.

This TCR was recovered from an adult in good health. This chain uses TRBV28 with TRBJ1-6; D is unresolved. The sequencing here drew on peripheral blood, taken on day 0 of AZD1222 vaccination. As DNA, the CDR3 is TGTGCCAGCAAAATCTTTCATTCACCCCTCCACTTT. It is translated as CASKIFHSPLHF.